These 27 T cell receptor beta chains originate from one sample sequenced in a study of blood T cell repertoires in COVID-19. Method: immunoSEQ multiplex PCR; TCRdb's copy keeps in-frame clones and lacks some. The table records roughly 57,000 clones, more than 90% of them present only once. The specimen sequenced was peripheral blood. These TCRs come from a human donor in a cohort sampled during active COVID-19.

This rearrangement joins TRBV28 to TRBJ2-2, with TRBD2 matching over 10 bases. CDR3 length equals 17 residues. V was clipped by 6 bases and J by 3 bases; unmatched bases: 10. CDR1 MDHEN and CDR2 SYDVKM come from the germline V gene. This CDR3 reads CASSYVLAGEYTGELFF. The CDR3, as DNA: TGTGCCAGCAGCTACGTCCTAGCGGGAGAGTACACCGGGGAGCTGTTTTTT.

This chain joins TRBV9 and TRBJ2-7; 8 bases align to TRBD1. The CDR3 contains 15 residues. Germline loops: CDR1 SGDLS, CDR2 YYNGEE. With V trimmed by 0 bases and J by 6 bases, 8 bases remained unmatched. In DNA, the CDR3 is TGTGCCAGCAGCGTAGGGGGACAGGAGATACGCGAGCAGTACTTC. It encodes CASSVGGQEIREQYF. The whole variable domain, remainder taken from reference TRBV9 and TRBJ2-7, is DSGVTQTPKHLITATGQRVTLRCSPRSGDLSVYWYQQSLDQGLQFLIQYYNGEERAKGNILERFSAQQFPDLHSELNLSSLELGDSALYFCASSVGGQEIREQYFGPGTRLTVT.

This clone showed up just a few times. V is TRBV28 and J is TRBJ1-6; 9 bases agree with TRBD1. The length of the CDR3 is 15 residues. Germline-derived CDR1 and CDR2 are MDHEN and SYDVKM. J gave up 8 bases and V 2 bases, and 4 bases lay outside the gene matches. CDR3 DNA: TGTGCCAGCAGTTTAGGAAACAGGGGGCATTCACCCCTCCACTTT. Amino acid sequence: CASSLGNRGHSPLHF.

The V call is TRBV5-6, the J call TRBJ2-2; D gene ambiguous. This CDR3 is built from 14 residues. V shed 4 bases and J shed 3 bases, with 10 bases lying between them. Germline CDR1 and CDR2: SGHDT and YYEEEE. CDR3 DNA: TGTGCCAGCAGCCAATTCCAATACACCGGGGAGCTGTTTTTT. Its protein product is CASSQFQYTGELFF.

CDR3 nucleotides: TGTGCCAGCTCAGGGGAGGGGAGGGCCACCAACTACGAGCAGTACTTC. This sequence encodes CASSGEGRATNYEQYF. The chain recombines TRBV25-1 with TRBJ2-7; D is possibly TRBD2 (7 bases). V lost 8 bases and J 3 bases, leaving 23 bases between the germline ends. The CDR3 is made up of 16 amino acids. The germline V gene encodes CDR1 MGHDK and CDR2 SYGVNS.

V gene TRBV5-1 combines with J gene TRBJ1-3, with D tentatively TRBD1 (5 bases). CDR3 length: 13 amino acids. Trimming left V 7 bases short and J 3 bases short, with 11 bases between. Germline V gene sequence: CDR1 SGHRS, CDR2 YFSETQ. In DNA, the CDR3 is TGCGCCAGCGCTGACAGCCATGGAAACACCATATATTTT. Its translation: CASADSHGNTIYF. Filled out from reference TRBV5-1 and TRBJ1-3, the complete variable domain reads KAGVTQTPRYLIKTRGQQVTLSCSPISGHRSVSWYQQTPGQGLQFLFEYFSETQRNKGNFPGRFSGRQFSNSRSEMNVSTLELGDSALYLCASADSHGNTIYFGEGSWLTVV.

The chain recombines TRBV10-3 with TRBJ1-4; D is unresolved. The germline V gene encodes CDR1 ENHRY and CDR2 SYGVKD. CDR3 length: 14 amino acids. Trimming shortened V by 4 bases and J by 8 bases, and 14 bases separated the two germline ends. CDR3 sequence: CAISAGERSEKLFF. Here the CDR3 DNA reads TGTGCCATCAGTGCCGGGGAAAGAAGCGAAAAACTGTTTTTT.

This chain joins TRBV10-3 and TRBJ1-1; D remains ambiguous. There are 12 residues in the CDR3. V gave up 9 bases and J gave up 0 bases, with 8 bases separating them. Germline values: CDR1 ENHRY, CDR2 SYGVKD. The CDR3 DNA is TGTGCCATTGCTGCGGTGAACACTGAAGCTTTCTTT. Translated, it gives CAIAAVNTEAFF.

V is TRBV2 and J is TRBJ2-1, with D possibly being TRBD2 (6 bases). V lost 9 bases and J lost 4, with 19 bases in between. Germline CDR1 reads SNHLY; CDR2 reads FYNNEI. The length of the CDR3 is 15 residues. CDR3 DNA sequence: TGTGCCAGGGAAACTACGGGGGACGGTTACAATGAGCAGTTCTTC. This encodes CARETTGDGYNEQFF.

The table lists this clone with a few counts. The chain is built from TRBV5-4 and TRBJ1-2; D uncertain. CDR3 length: 14 residues. The germline V gene has CDR1 SGHNT and CDR2 YYREEE (reference sequence). V was pared by 0 bases and J by 8 bases, with 14 bases between. CDR3 nucleotides: TGTGCCAGCAGCTTGGATCCCGAGGGCGTAGGCTACACCTTC. It is translated as CASSLDPEGVGYTF. Drawing the rest from reference TRBV5-4 and TRBJ1-2, the complete variable domain is ETGVTQSPTHLIKTRGQQVTLRCSSQSGHNTVSWYQQALGQGPQFIFQYYREEENGRGNFPPRFSGLQFPNYSSELNVNALELDDSALYLCASSLDPEGVGYTFGSGTRLTVV.

This chain connects TRBV19 to TRBJ1-1, with D possibly TRBD1 on 5 matching bases. CDR1 and CDR2 (germline): LNHDA, SQIVND (reference sequence). The CDR3 spans 13 residues. V lost 1 base to trimming and J lost 6 bases, with 9 bases between them. The CDR3 region is CASSIGGGAEAFF. CDR3 sequence (DNA): TGTGCCAGTAGTATAGGGGGGGGAGCTGAAGCTTTCTTT. The variable domain in full, completed from reference TRBV19 and TRBJ1-1, reads DGGITQSPKYLFRKEGQNVTLSCEQNLNHDAMYWYRQDPGQGLRLIYYSQIVNDFQKGDIAEGYSVSREKKESFPLTVTSAQKNPTAFYLCASSIGGGAEAFFGQGTRLTVV.

V gene TRBV7-8 combines with J gene TRBJ1-5, with D tentatively TRBD1 (5 bases). Trimming took 1 base from V and 6 from J, leaving 13 bases between them. The CDR3 totals 15 residues. The germline CDR1 and CDR2 sequences are SGHVS and FQNEAQ. CDR3 coding DNA: TGTGCCAGCAGCTTAGTAGGAGGGGCCGGTCAGCCCCAGCATTTT. It encodes CASSLVGGAGQPQHF.

The CDR3 region has the DNA TGCGCCAGCAGCACGACCGGGACTAGCACAGATACGCAGTATTTT. It is translated as CASSTTGTSTDTQYF. The rearrangement uses TRBV5-1 and TRBJ2-3; D might be TRBD2 (6 bases). This CDR3 has 15 amino acids. Germline lookup yields CDR1 SGHRS and CDR2 YFSETQ. V lost 4 bases to trimming and J lost 0 bases, with 12 bases between them.

The rearrangement joins TRBV12-3 or TRBV12-4 to TRBJ1-2; TRBD1 agrees at 8 bases. V shed 3 bases, J shed 5 bases, and the junction held 2 bases outside the gene matches. The CDR3 runs to 13 residues. CDR3 in amino acids: CASSFGDRYGYTF. The CDR3 nucleotides read TGTGCCAGCAGTTTCGGGGACAGGTATGGCTACACCTTC.

This clone showed up just once. The V gene is TRBV7-9, the J gene TRBJ2-5; TRBD2 aligns across 8 bases. V lost 5 bases and J lost 10; bases outside the gene matches: 6. This CDR3 is 12 amino acids long. Germline V gives CDR1 SEHNR, CDR2 FQNEAQ (reference sequence). As DNA, the CDR3 is TGTGCCAGCAGCATCGAAGGGACTAGCCAGTACTTC. Protein product: CASSIEGTSQYF.

As concerns this clone: A junction boundary mismatches the germline segment, possibly from a read error. V usage is TRBV18 and J usage is TRBJ1-2; D unresolved. Germline V gene lookup returns CDR1 KGHSH and CDR2 LQKENI. The CDR3 consists of 13 residues. CDR3 region: CASSPRAGYGYTF. CDR3 bases: TGTGCCAGCTCCCCACGGGCGGGCTATGGCTACACCTTC. Full variable domain (remainder filled in from reference TRBV18 and TRBJ1-2): NAGVMQNPRHLVRRRGQEARLRCSPMKGHSHVYWYRQLPEEGLKFMVYLQKENIIDESGMPKERFSAEFPKEGPSILRIQQVVRGDSAAYFCASSPRAGYGYTFGSGTRLTVV.

The chain uses TRBV30 and TRBJ2-6, with D possibly matching TRBD2 (5 bases). The germline V gene has CDR1 GTSNPN and CDR2 SVGIG (reference sequence). The CDR3 totals 14 residues. Trimming left V 2 bases short and J 2 bases short, with 7 bases between. CDR3 region: CAWSRGPGANVLTF. The CDR3 DNA is TGTGCCTGGAGTAGAGGGCCTGGGGCCAACGTCCTGACTTTC.

The gene calls are TRBV7-2 and TRBJ2-5; 8 nucleotides agree with TRBD1. The V segment lost 1 base and the J segment 5 bases; nucleotides outside the gene matches: 3. Germline lookup yields CDR1 SGHTA and CDR2 FQGNSA. The CDR3 covers 14 residues. The CDR3 region has the DNA TGTGCCAGCAGCTTAGGGACAGGGAGCGAGACCCAGTACTTC. Amino acid sequence: CASSLGTGSETQYF.

V and J are TRBV20-1 and TRBJ2-2, with a weak D call TRBD2 (5 bases). Trimming stripped 3 bases from V and 2 bases from J, with 10 bases between. Germline assignment: CDR1 DFQATT and CDR2 SNEGSKA (reference sequence). The CDR3 spans 14 residues. The CDR3 nucleotides read TGCAGTGCTAGTATCGGGGTCAACACCGGGGAGCTGTTTTTT. It translates to CSASIGVNTGELFF.

Here the CDR3 DNA reads TGTGCCAGCAGCCCAACGCGGACAGCGAGTGAAGCTTTCTTT. This sequence encodes CASSPTRTASEAFF. This rearrangement joins TRBV9 to TRBJ1-1, with D maybe TRBD1 (6 bases). Per germline, CDR1 SGDLS and CDR2 YYNGEE. The CDR3 has 14 residues. The V and J ends lost 4 bases and 7 bases respectively, with 17 bases between them.

V usage is TRBV11-3 and J usage is TRBJ2-3; 15 bases map to TRBD2. With V trimmed by 3 bases and J by 5 bases, 0 bases remained unmatched. Germline V CDR1 and CDR2: SGHNT, YENEEA. This CDR3 region has 15 residues. The CDR3 DNA sequence: TGTGCCAGCAGCTTGGGACTAGCGGGAGGAGATACGCAGTATTTT. This gives the protein CASSLGLAGGDTQYF. The complete variable domain, with remaining parts taken from reference TRBV11-3 and TRBJ2-3, reads EAGVVQSPRYKIIEKKQPVAFWCNPISGHNTLYWYLQNLGQGPELLIRYENEEAVDDSQLPKDRFSAERLKGVDSTLKIQPAELGDSAVYLCASSLGLAGGDTQYFGPGTRLTVL.

V and J are TRBV3-1 (or the pseudogene TRBV3-2) and TRBJ2-7; maybe TRBD1 (6 bases). This CDR3 has 10 amino acids. Germline V gene data show CDR1 as LGHDT and CDR2 as YNNKEL (reference sequence). CDR3 region: CASSQSYRVV. DNA of the CDR3: TGTGCCAGCAGCCAATCATACAGGGTCGTC.

This clone was detected once. The chain couples TRBV24-1 to TRBJ1-2; TRBD1 might be the D (6 bases). Per the germline V gene, CDR1 is KGHDR and CDR2 is SFDVKD. Trimming stripped 5 bases from V and 4 bases from J, with 10 bases between. The CDR3 is 13 amino acids. CDR3 region: CATSVGAGYGYTF. The CDR3 DNA sequence: TGTGCCACCAGTGTGGGGGCCGGCTATGGCTACACCTTC.

The DNA for the CDR3 is TGTGCCACCAGTGATTTCGGGGGGACGGGGAGGGAGACCCAGTACTTC. It is translated as CATSDFGGTGRETQYF. The chain is built from TRBV24-1 and TRBJ2-5; TRBD2 matches 7 bases. The germline CDR1 and CDR2 sequences are KGHDR and SFDVKD. The CDR3 runs 16 residues. The ends lost 1 base at V and 5 bases at J; junction bases unmatched: 9.

The V call is TRBV28, the J call TRBJ1-1; possibly TRBD1 for D (6 bases). Trimming took 5 bases from V and 5 from J, leaving 9 bases between them. The CDR3 totals 12 residues. Germline loops: CDR1 MDHEN, CDR2 SYDVKM. CDR3 coding DNA: TGTGCCAGCAGTGTTCAGGGGACTGAAGCTTTCTTT. Protein product: CASSVQGTEAFF.

This chain joins TRBV28 and TRBJ2-1; the match to TRBD1 covers 9 bases. The CDR3 consists of 17 residues. Trimming at V came to 2 bases and at J to 3 bases, leaving 8 bases not matched to a gene. The germline CDR1 and CDR2 sequences are MDHEN and SYDVKM. CDR3 DNA: TGTGCCAGCAGTTTAGACTCCGGGACAGGGAACTACAATGAGCAGTTCTTC. Encoded protein: CASSLDSGTGNYNEQFF.

In this sample, this clone turned up a few times. V usage is TRBV6-2 or TRBV6-3 and J usage is TRBJ2-7; D perhaps matches TRBD1 (6 bases). CDR1 and CDR2 from the germline V gene are MNHEY and SVGEGT. V lost 5 bases and J 10 bases, leaving 12 bases between the germline ends. There are 11 residues in the CDR3. The CDR3 sequence is CASSAPGQQYV. CDR3 nucleotides: TGTGCCAGCAGTGCCCCGGGACAACAGTACGTC.